Listed here are 27 T cell receptor beta chains from one sample, sequenced in a study of CD8 T cells in ankylosing spondylitis. TCRdb redid the calling of the 5' RACE reads with MiXCR, one entry per CDR3 protein. The table lists about 360,000 distinct CDR3 sequences, approximately 22% of them singletons. The sequencing sample was made of blood, either unsorted or a sorted T cell fraction (not recorded which). These receptor sequences come from a male donor with ankylosing spondylitis or in good health (not recorded which).

The CDR3 reads CASSDPRGAGETQYF. CDR3 coding DNA: TGTGCCAGCAGTGATCCTAGGGGGGCAGGGGAGACCCAGTACTTC. The chain carries TRBV6-1 and TRBJ2-5, with D tentatively TRBD1 or TRBD2 (6 bases each). Germline assignment: CDR1 MNHNS and CDR2 SASEGT. The ends were cut back, 3 bases at V and 5 bases at J, with 16 bases in the middle. This CDR3 comprises 15 residues.

This clonotype was counted only a few times. The chain joins TRBV20-1 to TRBJ2-7; possibly TRBD2 for D (6 bases). The germline V gene encodes CDR1 DFQATT and CDR2 SNEGSKA (reference sequence). The CDR3 totals 16 residues. Trimming pared 1 base from V and 5 bases from J, leaving 21 bases between. The CDR3 DNA is TGCAGTGCTAGAGGGTCGGCGGGACCGGCGGTCGACGAGCAGTACTTC. The encoded protein is CSARGSAGPAVDEQYF.

This clonotype was seen a few times. Here the CDR3 reads CASSLAGAPTDTQYF. In nucleotides, the CDR3 is TGCGCCAGCAGCTTGGCAGGGGCGCCGACAGATACGCAGTATTTT. The rearrangement links TRBV5-1 to TRBJ2-3, with a weak D call TRBD1 (6 bases). V was trimmed by 0 bases and J by 3 bases, leaving 11 bases between them. Germline assignment: CDR1 SGHRS and CDR2 YFSETQ. The CDR3 length is 15 residues.

This clonotype was recorded a few times. The CDR3 sequence: CASKQWGQNYNEQFF. In nucleotides, the CDR3 is TGTGCCAGCAAACAGTGGGGGCAGAACTACAATGAGCAGTTCTTC. The genes are TRBV6-1 and TRBJ2-1; D perhaps matches TRBD1 (6 bases). The CDR3 is made up of 15 amino acids. Trimming removed 7 bases from V and 3 bases from J, with 16 bases in between. The germline CDR1 and CDR2 sequences are MNHNS and SASEGT.

V usage is TRBV28 and J usage is TRBJ2-6, with TRBD1 identical over 7 bases. Trimming removed 5 bases from V and 0 bases from J; junction bases left unmatched: 19. CDR1 and CDR2 (germline): MDHEN, SYDVKM. This CDR3 is 21 amino acids long. The CDR3 region has the DNA TGTGCCAGCAGTCCCTCCCCCGCGATTGGGGACAGATCCTCTGGGGCCAACGTCCTGACTTTC. This sequence encodes CASSPSPAIGDRSSGANVLTF.

The chain links TRBV2 to TRBJ2-5, with D perhaps matching TRBD2 (5 bases). Germline loops: CDR1 SNHLY, CDR2 FYNNEI. There are 16 residues in the CDR3. The germline V and J ends were trimmed by 6 bases and 3 bases, with 20 bases remaining between them. CDR3 in DNA: TGTGCCAGCAGAGAGGGTTGGCGTTTTCCAAAAGAGACCCAGTACTTC. It specifies CASREGWRFPKETQYF.

This clonotype showed up just a few times. This sequence joins TRBV15 and TRBJ1-3, with 7 bases that match TRBD1. The germline CDR1 and CDR2 sequences are LNHNV and YYDKDF (reference sequence). The ends lost 8 bases at V and 7 bases at J; junction bases unmatched: 8. CDR3 length equals 13 residues. CDR3 region: CATDDRVGNTIYF. CDR3 nucleotide sequence: TGTGCCACCGATGACAGGGTTGGGAACACCATATATTTT.

The V and J genes are TRBV9 and TRBJ2-1; a possible D gene is TRBD2 (6 bases). The CDR3 totals 13 residues. The V gene lost 4 bases and the J gene lost 3 bases, with 8 bases spanning the gap. Germline loops: CDR1 SGDLS, CDR2 YYNGEE. CDR3 nucleotides: TGTGCCAGCAGCTGGAGGGACTACAATGAGCAGTTCTTC. Residues: CASSWRDYNEQFF.

The chain uses TRBV12-3 or TRBV12-4 and TRBJ1-6; D is uncertain. Trimming removed 2 bases from V and 10 bases from J, with 9 bases in between. The CDR3 contains 13 residues. The CDR3 is CASSLSGASPLHF. CDR3 nucleotide sequence: TGTGCCAGCAGTTTATCAGGAGCCTCACCCCTCCACTTT.

This clonotype has only one observation. The chain links TRBV7-9 to TRBJ2-1; possible D gene TRBD2, 8 bases. The CDR3 runs to 15 residues. V was shortened by 6 bases and J by 5 bases, with 17 bases between the two germline ends. From germline, CDR1 is SEHNR and CDR2 FQNEAQ (reference sequence). DNA of the CDR3: TGTGCCAGCAGACCCACGGGGGGGACAGACAATGAGCAGTTCTTC. Its protein is CASRPTGGTDNEQFF. Full variable domain (outside the CDR3, taken from reference TRBV7-9 and TRBJ2-1): DTGVSQNPRHKITKRGQNVTFRCDPISEHNRLYWYRQTLGQGPEFLTYFQNEAQLEKSRLLSDRFSAERPKGSFSTLEIQRTEQGDSAMYLCASRPTGGTDNEQFFGPGTRLTVL.

The table lists this clonotype with a few counts. The chain employs TRBV29-1 and TRBJ1-5; no definite D call. CDR1 is SQVTM and CDR2 is ANQGSEA in the germline V gene. This CDR3 comprises 12 residues. Here the CDR3 DNA reads TGCACTGACCAGTCGGATTATCAGCCCCAGCATTTT. Residues: CTDQSDYQPQHF.

In its sample, this clonotype was seen a few times. The V gene is TRBV6-5, the J gene TRBJ2-5; the D is unclear. The CDR3 length is 14 residues. Trimming took 0 bases from V and 5 from J, leaving 10 bases between them. Germline CDR1 reads MNHEY; CDR2 reads SVGAGI. CDR3 sequence reads: CASSYSPYIETQYF. CDR3 bases: TGTGCCAGCAGTTACTCTCCTTACATCGAGACCCAGTACTTC.

V usage is TRBV10-3 and J usage is TRBJ1-6; 7 bases fit TRBD1. CDR1 and CDR2 from the germline V gene are ENHRY and SYGVKD. CDR3 length: 15 residues. V lost 2 bases and J lost 9; bases outside the gene matches: 7. The DNA of the CDR3 is TGTGCCATCAGTGAGGGAGGGGGCGGCGGTTCACCCCTCCACTTT. Translating it yields CAISEGGGGGSPLHF.

V and J are TRBV29-1 and TRBJ1-2; D is perhaps TRBD1 (6 bases). The CDR3 loop spans 12 amino acids. Germline V gene data show CDR1 as SQVTM and CDR2 as ANQGSEA. With 7 bases removed from V and 5 bases from J, the gap between germline ends came to 14 bases. Here the CDR3 DNA reads TGCAGCGGGGGGGCCCGCTCTTATGGCTACACCTTC. This gives the protein CSGGARSYGYTF. Complete variable domain (other parts from reference TRBV29-1 and TRBJ1-2): SAVISQKPSRDICQRGTSLTIQCQVDSQVTMMFWYRQQPGQSLTLIATANQGSEATYESGFVIDKFPISRPNLTFSTLTVSNMSPEDSSIYLCSGGARSYGYTFGSGTRLTVV.

This chain connects TRBV28 to TRBJ1-1, with D unclear. The length of the CDR3 is 14 residues. CDR1 MDHEN and CDR2 SYDVKM come from the germline V gene. V dropped 5 bases and J dropped 0 bases, with 10 bases sitting between them. This CDR3 reads CASSPVVMNTEAFF. CDR3 coding DNA: TGTGCCAGCAGTCCTGTCGTCATGAACACTGAAGCTTTCTTT.

This sequence joins TRBV6-1 and TRBJ2-3; D uncertain. The CDR3 consists of 15 residues. Trimming pared 1 base from V and 0 bases from J, leaving 8 bases between. The germline gives CDR1 MNHNS, CDR2 SASEGT. CDR3 loop: CASSEDYPSTDTQYF. The CDR3 DNA follows: TGTGCCAGCAGTGAAGACTACCCTAGCACAGATACGCAGTATTTT.

This clonotype was seen only a few times. The chain carries TRBV10-3 and TRBJ2-3; possibly TRBD2 for D (7 bases). Germline V gene lookup returns CDR1 ENHRY and CDR2 SYGVKD. This CDR3 has 15 amino acids. V lost 10 bases to trimming and J lost 0 bases, with 17 bases between them. Written as DNA, the CDR3 is TGTGCCACCGAGGGGGGGGAAGCTAGCACAGATACGCAGTATTTT. Its translation is CATEGGEASTDTQYF.

CDR3 protein: CASSSPGHGGLGQFF. As DNA, the CDR3 is TGTGCCAGCAGCTCACCGGGACACGGGGGATTAGGGCAGTTCTTC. This chain connects TRBV11-2 to TRBJ2-1; D could derive from TRBD1 or TRBD2 (6 bases each). Germline loops: CDR1 SGHAT, CDR2 FQNNGV. This CDR3 spans 15 amino acids. Trimming removed 4 bases from V and 12 bases from J, with 22 bases in between.

The rearrangement joins TRBV6-5 to TRBJ1-2; TRBD1 agrees at 11 bases. The CDR3 is 15 residues long. After removal of 4 bases from V and 7 bases from J, the junction contained 8 bases not matched to a gene. Germline V gives CDR1 MNHEY, CDR2 SVGAGI. The CDR3 sequence is CASSFHGQGARGYTF. CDR3 in DNA: TGTGCCAGCAGTTTCCACGGACAGGGGGCGCGTGGCTACACCTTC.

This clonotype showed up just a few times. V gene TRBV9 combines with J gene TRBJ1-6; the D is unclear. The V and J ends lost 1 base and 9 bases respectively, with 11 bases between them. Germline assignment: CDR1 SGDLS and CDR2 YYNGEE. The CDR3 extends over 14 amino acids. The CDR3, as DNA: TGTGCCAGCAGCGTAATAGGCGTGGGTTCACCCCTCCACTTT. Encoded protein: CASSVIGVGSPLHF.

The J gene is TRBJ2-7, the V gene TRBV2; the D gene could be TRBD1 or TRBD2 (5 bases each). CDR3 size: 14 residues. Germline-derived CDR1 and CDR2 are SNHLY and FYNNEI. V was pared by 8 bases and J by 3 bases, with 17 bases between. For the CDR3, the DNA is TGTGCCAGCCTGGGAGTGGGGCAGCACTACGAGCAGTACTTC. Amino acid sequence: CASLGVGQHYEQYF.

This clonotype was seen just once. The CDR3 end shows no conserved phenylalanine or tryptophan, and so a read error is likely. The V gene is TRBV5-6, the J gene TRBJ2-3; TRBD2 matches at 7 bases. Germline CDR1 is SGHDT and CDR2 is YYEEEE. This CDR3 contains 17 residues. V trimming: 3 bases; J trimming: 6 bases; junction bases outside the gene matches: 16. The CDR3 sequence: CASSSWKTSIRGDTQYY. The CDR3 coding sequence is TGTGCCAGCAGCTCCTGGAAGACTAGCATCCGGGGTGATACGCAGTATTAT.

The genes are TRBV11-2 and TRBJ2-3; the D gene could be TRBD1 or TRBD2 (5 bases each). V was shortened by 5 bases and J by 1 base, with 13 bases between the two germline ends. The germline gives CDR1 SGHAT, CDR2 FQNNGV. The CDR3 is made up of 15 amino acids. The CDR3, as DNA: TGTGCCAGCAGCCTGGTCGGGGCCGGCACAGATACGCAGTATTTT. It translates to CASSLVGAGTDTQYF.

In this sample, this clonotype turned up a few times. The chain couples TRBV12-3 or TRBV12-4 to TRBJ2-2; 7 bases agree with TRBD2. CDR3 length: 14 amino acids. V lost 5 bases and J lost 1; bases outside the gene matches: 1. The CDR3 region has the DNA TGTGCCAGCAGTGCGGGGGAGAACACCGGGGAGCTGTTTTTT. Protein sequence: CASSAGENTGELFF.

This clonotype has a handful of counts. The V call is TRBV11-2, the J call TRBJ2-2, with 7 bases lining up with TRBD1. CDR3 length equals 16 residues. V trimming: 5 bases; J trimming: 4 bases; junction bases outside the gene matches: 10. CDR1 SGHAT and CDR2 FQNNGV come from the germline V gene. The CDR3 coding sequence is TGTGCCAGCAGCCCTAGACAGGGTGAGGGCACCGGGGAGCTGTTTTTT. The encoded protein is CASSPRQGEGTGELFF.

J is TRBJ2-1 and V is TRBV4-2, with D perhaps being TRBD1 or TRBD2 (6 bases each). The V end lost 4 bases, the J end lost 2 bases, and 15 bases lay between the germline ends. The CDR3 is made up of 16 amino acids. The germline V gene has CDR1 LGHNA and CDR2 YNFKEQ. CDR3 nucleotides: TGTGCCAGCAGCCCGGAGGGGGATAGTACCTACAATGAGCAGTTCTTC. This sequence encodes CASSPEGDSTYNEQFF.

This clonotype has more than one count but fewer than ten. The chain uses TRBV29-1 and TRBJ2-5; D could derive from TRBD1 or TRBD2 (5 bases each). Trimming removed 0 bases from V and 3 bases from J, with 14 bases in between. This CDR3 has 15 amino acids. The germline V gene has CDR1 SQVTM and CDR2 ANQGSEA. The CDR3 DNA reads TGCAGCGTTGAAGAGGGCCAGGGAGAAGAAGAGACCCAGTACTTC. Amino acid sequence: CSVEEGQGEEETQYF.